Below, one T cell receptor beta chain is given with its context. The antigen it recognizes is unknown. No per-base quality is available; no much larger clone lies one base away. The data originate from a study of cytomegalovirus exposure and HLA in healthy donors (dated by TCRdb to about 2017). For the study in its entirety: An earlier analysis of several hundred of the donors reported 250 to 300 Gb of sequence data and 117 million unique TCR beta sequences obtained from approximately 180 million T cells. Because of strong linkage in the cohort, roughly five DR-DQ haplotypes were treated as single units for association and clustering. Of the roughly 390 genotyped donors, roughly 80% fell in the genetic ancestry cluster associated with self-reported Caucasian donors. Donor age, sex, ethnicity and CMV serostatus were compiled together with the repertoire data. The study used immunosequencing to profile the T cell repertoires of approximately 650 subjects and linked those repertoires to cytomegalovirus serostatus. In an earlier analysis of roughly 580 of the donors, high-throughput TCR beta sequencing was used to judge whether each TCR beta V gene segment behaved as functional or pseudogenic. Typing coverage varied by locus: about 629-630 donors for A, B, C, DRB1 and DQB1; around 560 for DQA1; more than 600 for DPA1; approximately 450 for DPB1. Along with the roughly 670-subject first cohort, a separate validation cohort of over 90 different subjects was used. High-throughput TCR immunosequencing, statistical association of individual TCRs with disease status, and machine learning were combined to predict cytomegalovirus infection status. HLA typing covered class I and class II loci at four-digit resolution. An early release covering 500 to 750 HLA-typed donors comprised about 300 gigabases of sequencing data and approximately 85 million unique TCR sequences. The study aimed to test whether cataloging public T cell receptors could reveal signatures of past pathogen exposure. Among a few hundred genotyped donors of the cohort, an average of about 240,000 unique TCR beta nucleotide sequences were sequenced per donor, approximately 20% of them non-productive. In the later analysis, no new phenotypic data were used to find candidate immune exposures; instead, reliance was placed on TCR beta sequences and their occurrence across donors. A later analysis re-analyzed previously published TCR beta repertoires from hundreds of donors and added high-resolution HLA genotyping to study TCR occurrence patterns. Genome-wide SNP genotypes for about 65% of the 666 donors were used in a later genetic analysis, which treated that subset as a discovery cohort. Every discovery cohort repertoire had been produced on one sequencing platform.

The CDR3 starts with the cysteine, ends with the phenylalanine, and has 18 residues. Only the CDR3 part of the read is kept: 54 bases, read in frame from the first base. V loses 0 bases at its end and J loses 0 bases; junction bases beyond the gene matches: 7. CDR1 LGHNA and CDR2 YNFKEQ were looked up in the germline V gene. The library was obtained by the immunoSEQ multiplex PCR assay. The multiplex PCR relied on a mix of 60 forward primers for TCR Vbeta segments and 13 reverse primers for TCR Jbeta segments. The CDR3 region of rearranged TCR beta genes was amplified from genomic DNA by a multiplex PCR assay. The amplified TCR beta libraries were sequenced on the Illumina HiSeq System as 87-base-pair reads. The study's processing was this. A later analysis counted approximately 74 million unique TCR beta chains across the 700 or so repertoires, and roughly 10 million of these chains were shared by at least two donors. A nearest-neighbor algorithm error-corrected the raw reads and collapsed the reads into unique sequences, merging closely related sequences to remove PCR and sequencing errors. CDR3 sequences were aligned to IMGT reference sequences to assign V, D and J gene segments. For a sequence to be retained, a match of at least six nucleotides was required to both a V gene segment and a J gene segment. Rearrangements were classified as productive when the CDR3 lacked stop codons and remained in frame with V and J, and all other rearrangements were classified as non-productive. CDR3 was defined by IMGT convention, running from the second conserved V-encoded cysteine to the conserved J-encoded phenylalanine. The earlier analysis of about 640 of the donors excluded any sequence lacking an unambiguous match to a single V gene segment. An earlier analysis of a few hundred of the donors classified V segments as functional when productive rearrangements were above 56.7% and as segregating when the standard deviation between donors was above 5%. A statistical classification framework was developed to diagnose cytomegalovirus status using the catalog of TCR beta chain sequences. V and J gene assignment, in a later analysis, came from comparing TCR nucleotide sequences with IMGT/GENE-DB human TR gene sequences. Using the TCRdist pipeline, a later analysis assigned CDR3 sequences along with most-parsimonious VDJ recombination scenarios. A later analysis defined each TCR beta chain by its CDR3 amino acid sequence plus V-gene family, and excluded reads lacking a unique V-gene family. To address suspected cross-contamination and a sequencing artifact, a later analysis removed a few hundred highly shared, low-generation-probability nucleotide sequences. In a later analysis, a clonal expansion index was calculated for each public chain from normalized within-repertoire ranks of inferred template counts. Generation probabilities in a later analysis came from a VDJ recombination model fitted to out-of-frame rearrangements, and those results were checked against IGoR. In a later analysis, TCR-TCR, TCR-HLA and TCR-CMV co-occurrence was scored with hypergeometric tests, and a repertoire-size bias correction was applied to TCR pairs. False discovery rates were estimated in a later analysis by permuting HLA or CMV assignments 20 times. In a later analysis, co-occurring TCRs were grouped using DBSCAN, with TCRdist sequence similarity added in when clustering inside HLA-allele-positive subsets. For co-occurrence clustering, repertoires with fewer than 30,000 or more than 120,000 public chains were excluded, along with five repertoires with anomalous nucleotide sharing. What TCRdb holds here is the immuneACCESS table cut down to in-frame rearrangements. Part of the clones is not present; checked against another copy, under half of the missing clones reflect an unresolved V gene, and the others are unexplained. Clone size and V and J calls were adopted from that table, with D and trimming inferred from the DNA. For this sample there are about 200,000 clones; less than 80% appear just once. The ten largest account for under 4.5% of the sample.

The cohort was made up of approximately 700 healthy bone marrow donors. At the time of sampling, every cohort member was nominally healthy, though immune exposures that went unrecorded were likely present. The donor was CMV seropositive and was included in the group of 300 or so seropositive cohort members. Each donor provided a peripheral blood sample, and peripheral blood mononuclear cells were used for TCR beta sequencing. The Qiagen DNeasy Blood Extraction Kit was used to extract genomic DNA from the blood cell samples. Results and caveats for the whole study, not just this receptor: The classifier was reported to diagnose cytomegalovirus status with high specificity and sensitivity in both the original cohort and the validation cohort. A later genetic analysis associated a missense DCLRE1C variant with V-gene and J-gene trimming of TCR beta chains, and an independent cohort replicated the association. For the cohort, immune exposure information was limited to CMV serostatus. This cohort had only TCR beta chains sequenced, and the lack of alpha or paired-chain data limited which features could be detected. According to a later genetic analysis, donors in an Asian-associated ancestry cluster had fewer N-insertions in productive TCRs than the approximately 650-donor mean. In vitro tests confirmed that a few of the cytomegalovirus-associated TCR beta chains recognize cytomegalovirus antigens. Several of the top co-occurrence clusters appeared to be linked to parvovirus B19, influenza, CMV and Epstein-Barr virus, according to a later analysis. Some IMGT-functional V segments, including TRBV6-2 and TRBV6-3, could not be told apart with the 87-base-pair reads, so those segments were excluded. A further reported finding was that TCR beta sequences accurately predicted the HLA-A and HLA-B alleles for most subjects in the first cohort. The study gave a list of around 170 TCR beta chains associated with cytomegalovirus. Most TCR sequences were observed very rarely across donors, whereas some public TCRs were present in many individuals. It was suggested by the authors that the approach could potentially be generalized to other disease states and immunological phenotypes. In a later analysis, most CMV-associated TCR beta chains were found to appear HLA-restricted, with HLA associations seemingly driven largely by CMV exposure. Correlated functional status among segregating V segments might be attributable to linkage disequilibrium, but an unknown experimental factor could not be ruled out. In a later analysis, the rate of TCR association differed among HLA loci, with DRB1 alleles having the most associated TCRs and HLA-C alleles having the fewest. A cluster of highly shared sequence variants was judged likely to be a technical artifact of the sequencing pipeline. Assigning TCR associations to individual alleles was difficult when HLA alleles, especially DR and DQ, strongly co-occurred. An earlier analysis of approximately 500 of the donors showed that most TCR beta V segments appeared in productive rearrangements either about 87% or about 30% of the time, which broadly matched IMGT annotations. Because counts were too low, seventeen rarely observed V segments, including chromosome 9 orphons, were left out of the earlier analysis of some 640 of the donors. Presence/absence analyses assumed roughly uniform sequencing depth across donors, an assumption that may not hold. In a later analysis, HLA-associated TCR beta chains were found to be more clonally expanded and to have lower generation probabilities than equally common non-associated chains. Because HLA typing was missing for some donors at each locus, association tests included only the typed subset. At a false discovery rate of 0.05, a later analysis linked 15,000 to 20,000 TCR beta sequences to specific HLA alleles.

Source material: PBMCs. This sequence was found in a woman in her twenties or thirties in good health and CMV-seropositive. The V gene is TRBV4-2 and the J gene is TRBJ2-1; the central 8 bases match TRBD2. The CDR3 region has the sequence CASSQETSALHSYNEQFF. In nucleotide form, the sequence is TGTGCCAGCAGCCAAGAGACTAGCGCGCTTCACTCCTACAATGAGCAGTTCTTC.